The 28 T cell receptor beta chains presented below share a single source sample, sequenced in a study of blood T cell repertoires in COVID-19. Profiled with immunoSEQ multiplex PCR; TCRdb holds only in-frame clones, not every one. Of 200,000 to 250,000 clones listed, around 87% are singletons. Sequencing used PBMCs or T cells enriched from blood (not recorded which). The receptors originated from a woman aged 25-40 years with acute COVID-19.

This clone was detected only once. V and J are TRBV12-3 or TRBV12-4 and TRBJ2-1; tentatively, D is TRBD2 (5 bases). CDR3 size: 13 residues. Trimming shortened V by 5 bases and J by 2 bases, and 7 bases separated the two germline ends. CDR3 in DNA: TGTGCCAGCAGTGCCGGGGCCTACAATGAGCAGTTCTTC. Protein: CASSAGAYNEQFF.

V is TRBV9 and J is TRBJ2-5; possibly TRBD1 for D (6 bases). The ends were cut back, 4 bases at V and 5 bases at J, with 15 bases in the middle. The CDR3 covers 14 residues. Germline V lookup: CDR1 SGDLS, CDR2 YYNGEE. The CDR3 DNA reads as TGTGCCAGCAGCCCAGGGGCCTCAGGGGAGACCCAGTACTTC. Translating gives CASSPGASGETQYF.

This chain connects TRBV9 to TRBJ2-7; TRBD2 agrees at 7 bases. Germline-derived CDR1 and CDR2 are SGDLS and YYNGEE. V lost 3 bases to trimming and J lost 3 bases; unmatched junction nucleotides: 18. This CDR3 is 18 amino acids long. In nucleotides, the CDR3 is TGTGCCAGCAGCGAGTACGTGGGGAGGGCCGGGAGTGACTACGAGCAGTACTTC. Its protein product is CASSEYVGRAGSDYEQYF.

This rearrangement joins TRBV24-1 to TRBJ2-7; 9 positions match TRBD2. J was trimmed by 2 bases and V by 4 bases; bases with no gene match: 11. Germline V gene lookup returns CDR1 KGHDR and CDR2 SFDVKD. CDR3 length equals 17 residues. As DNA, the CDR3 is TGTGCCACCAGTGACCCCGCGTGGCTAGCGGGACCCTACGAGCAGTACTTC. Protein sequence: CATSDPAWLAGPYEQYF.

The chain has TRBV9 and TRBJ2-1; no clear D gene. V was clipped by 0 bases and J by 0 bases, with 10 bases between them. The CDR3 sequence is 16 residues long. Germline V lookup: CDR1 SGDLS, CDR2 YYNGEE. In nucleotides, the CDR3 is TGTGCCAGCAGCGTAGGGGCAGAAAGCTCCTACAATGAGCAGTTCTTC. It is translated as CASSVGAESSYNEQFF.

This sequence joins TRBV6-1 and TRBJ2-7, with 9 bases that match TRBD2. The length of the CDR3 is 20 residues. Trimming cost V 2 bases and J 0 bases; bases outside gene matches: 17. CDR1 MNHNS and CDR2 SASEGT come from the germline V gene. The CDR3 sequence: CASSETLSVSGGYRSYEQYF. CDR3 DNA: TGTGCCAGCAGTGAAACCCTAAGCGTCAGCGGGGGGTACCGCTCCTACGAGCAGTACTTC.

The chain combines TRBV6-6 with TRBJ1-4; the match to TRBD1 covers 7 bases. The CDR3 runs 13 residues. Germline lookup yields CDR1 MNHNY and CDR2 SVGAGI (reference sequence). V was clipped by 10 bases and J by 7 bases; unmatched bases: 9. CDR3 DNA: TGTGCCAACCGACAGGGACATGGTGAAAAACTGTTTTTT. The encoded protein is CANRQGHGEKLFF.

This clone has only a few counts. The V and J genes are TRBV7-3 and TRBJ1-6; no clear D. The CDR3 is 14 amino acids. Looked up from germline, CDR1 is SGHTA and CDR2 is FQGTGA. The germline V and J ends were trimmed by 2 bases and 5 bases, with 7 bases remaining between them. The CDR3 bases are TGTGCCAGCAGCTTAGAACAGAATAATTCACCCCTCCACTTT. It codes for CASSLEQNNSPLHF. Together with reference TRBV7-3 and TRBJ1-6, the CDR3 gives the full variable domain: GAGVSQTPSNKVTEKGKYVELRCDPISGHTALYWYRQSLGQGPEFLIYFQGTGAADDSGLPNDRFFAVRPEGSVSTLKIQRTERGDSAVYLCASSLEQNNSPLHFGNGTRLTVT.

The rearrangement joins TRBV27 to TRBJ2-5; a weak D match, TRBD1 (5 bases). The V gene's germline CDR1 is MNHEY and CDR2 SMNVEV (reference sequence). The CDR3 runs to 14 residues. V lost 5 bases, J lost 2 bases, and 12 bases lay in between. Written as DNA, the CDR3 is TGTGCCAGCAGTCTAATTGGGGCACAAGAGACCCAGTACTTC. As protein: CASSLIGAQETQYF.

V and J are TRBV25-1 and TRBJ1-4; D may be TRBD1 (6 bases). Per the germline V gene, CDR1 is MGHDK and CDR2 is SYGVNS. Trimming stripped 8 bases from V and 3 bases from J, with 19 bases between. This CDR3 comprises 16 residues. CDR3 bases: TGTGCCAGCCCCCCGGGGGGCGGAGGACCTAATGAAAAACTGTTTTTT. Translation gives CASPPGGGGPNEKLFF.

The V call is TRBV25-1, the J call TRBJ1-4; the D gene is possibly TRBD1 (6 bases). Germline V gene data show CDR1 as MGHDK and CDR2 as SYGVNS. The V gene lost 6 bases and the J gene lost 3 bases, with 17 bases spanning the gap. The CDR3 covers 16 residues. The CDR3 sequence: CASSPPEGGSNEKLFF. The CDR3 DNA follows: TGTGCCAGCAGCCCTCCTGAAGGGGGATCTAATGAAAAACTGTTTTTT.

The V gene is TRBV28, the J gene TRBJ2-7, with TRBD2 identical over 8 bases. CDR1 is MDHEN, CDR2 SYDVKM, per germline. There are 12 residues in the CDR3. Trimming removed 7 bases from V and 7 bases from J; junction bases left unmatched: 6. Here the CDR3 reads CASTDREGEQYF. The CDR3 nucleotides are TGTGCCAGCACAGACCGGGAGGGGGAGCAGTACTTC.

This sequence joins TRBV5-8 and TRBJ2-1; TRBD1 matches 8 bases. The CDR3 spans 15 residues. Germline loops: CDR1 SGHTS, CDR2 YDEGEE. Trimming removed 4 bases from V and 8 bases from J; junction bases left unmatched: 11. CDR3 sequence reads: CASSPHGQGSYEQFF. For the CDR3, the DNA is TGTGCCAGCAGCCCCCATGGACAGGGTAGCTATGAGCAGTTCTTC.

The V and J genes are TRBV4-3 and TRBJ1-4; a weak D match, TRBD1 (6 bases). The V end lost 4 bases, the J end lost 0 bases, and 9 bases lay between the germline ends. The CDR3 is 15 amino acids. Per germline, CDR1 LGHNA and CDR2 YSLEER. The CDR3 sequence is CASSPGDATNEKLFF. In nucleotides, the CDR3 is TGCGCCAGCAGCCCAGGGGATGCAACTAATGAAAAACTGTTTTTT.

The chain couples TRBV6-2 or TRBV6-3 to TRBJ2-1; the D gene is possibly TRBD2 (6 bases). The germline gives CDR1 MNHEY, CDR2 SVGEGT. The CDR3 has 14 amino acids. V dropped 1 base and J dropped 12 bases, with 16 bases sitting between them. The DNA of the CDR3 is TGTGCCAGCAGTTACTGGGGTGGAGGGGTGGGGCAGTTCTTC. It yields the protein CASSYWGGGVGQFF.

This clone was found a few times. This chain links TRBV7-3 with TRBJ2-1; D possibly corresponds to TRBD2 (6 bases). V was trimmed by 5 bases and J by 7 bases, leaving 12 bases between them. This CDR3 contains 13 residues. CDR1 and CDR2 (germline): SGHTA, FQGTGA. CDR3 protein: CASSMGLRNEQFF. Here the CDR3 DNA reads TGTGCCAGCAGCATGGGACTGCGGAATGAGCAGTTCTTC.

This clone was seen more than once but under ten times. This sequence joins TRBV19 and TRBJ1-5; 9 nucleotides line up with TRBD1. Germline V lookup: CDR1 LNHDA, CDR2 SQIVND (reference sequence). The CDR3 length is 16 residues. The trim removed 2 bases at V and 2 bases at J, leaving 4 bases unmatched. In DNA form, the CDR3 reads TGTGCCAGTAGTATACGACAGGGGGGCGGCAATCAGCCCCAGCATTTT. Its translation: CASSIRQGGGNQPQHF.

This clone was detected only a few times. The rearrangement joins TRBV7-9 to TRBJ2-4; D is unresolved. This CDR3 is built from 17 residues. V was trimmed by 1 base and J by 0 bases, leaving 13 bases between them. The germline V gene encodes CDR1 SEHNR and CDR2 FQNEAQ (reference sequence). CDR3 protein: CASSLGTSRIAKNIQYF. CDR3 nucleotides: TGTGCCAGCAGCTTAGGTACCAGCAGGATAGCCAAAAACATTCAGTACTTC.

The chain recombines TRBV7-3 with TRBJ2-1; 10 nucleotides line up with TRBD2. This CDR3 is built from 13 residues. V lost 4 bases and J lost 8; bases outside the gene matches: 2. Germline assignment: CDR1 SGHTA and CDR2 FQGTGA. The DNA of the CDR3 is TGTGCCAGCAGCTCCCTAGCGGGGGATGAGCAGTTCTTC. This sequence encodes CASSSLAGDEQFF.

The gene calls are TRBV5-1 and TRBJ2-4; 7 nucleotides match TRBD1. The V gene end was trimmed by 1 base and the J gene end by 3 bases; junction bases not matched to a gene: 10. The CDR3 contains 17 residues. Germline values: CDR1 SGHRS, CDR2 YFSETQ. The CDR3 here is CASSLTEGGGGKNIQYF. Here the CDR3 DNA reads TGCGCCAGCAGCTTGACCGAAGGGGGCGGAGGCAAAAACATTCAGTACTTC.

At least ten counts were recorded for this clone. The V and J genes are TRBV4-1 and TRBJ1-6; D remains unclear. Trimming took 0 bases from V and 5 from J, leaving 17 bases between them. The germline gives CDR1 MGHRA, CDR2 YSYEKL. The CDR3 sequence is 18 residues long. The CDR3 coding sequence is TGCGCCAGCAGCCAAGATTTTGGAGGGTTGTTCGATAATTCACCCCTCCACTTT. Translating it yields CASSQDFGGLFDNSPLHF.

The gene calls are TRBV7-2 and TRBJ2-3, with 7 positions matching TRBD2. From germline, CDR1 is SGHTA and CDR2 FQGNSA. The CDR3 covers 13 residues. V dropped 9 bases and J dropped 4; count of bases not matched to a gene: 7. The CDR3 DNA follows: TGTGCCAGTAAAGCGGGGAGTGCAGATACGCAGTATTTT. It encodes CASKAGSADTQYF.

The V call is TRBV29-1, the J call TRBJ2-3; TRBD2 matches at 11 bases. The CDR3 loop spans 15 amino acids. Germline CDR1 reads SQVTM; CDR2 reads ANQGSEA. After removal of 8 bases from V and 6 bases from J, the junction contained 13 bases not matched to a gene. The CDR3 sequence is CSYERVAGGPDTQYF. The CDR3 bases are TGCAGCTATGAACGGGTAGCGGGAGGGCCGGATACGCAGTATTTT.

This chain connects TRBV7-9 to TRBJ2-1; D might be TRBD1 (6 bases). This CDR3 contains 17 residues. Looked up from germline, CDR1 is SEHNR and CDR2 is FQNEAQ (reference sequence). V lost 1 base and J lost 2, with 15 bases in between. The CDR3 DNA reads as TGTGCCAGCAGCTTAGTTGTGGGACACTACACCTACAATGAGCAGTTCTTC. Translated: CASSLVVGHYTYNEQFF.

The V gene is TRBV5-4, the J gene TRBJ2-3; 11 bases line up with TRBD2. With V trimmed by 3 bases and J by 0 bases, 9 bases remained unmatched. CDR1 is SGHNT, CDR2 YYREEE, per germline (reference sequence). The CDR3 consists of 18 residues. The CDR3 DNA reads TGTGCCAGCAGCTCTGCTAGCGGGGGGAAATTTAGCACAGATACGCAGTATTTT. This codes for CASSSASGGKFSTDTQYF.

This clone came up once. The chain is built from TRBV6-5 and TRBJ2-3; D is possibly TRBD2 (6 bases). Germline V gene sequence: CDR1 MNHEY, CDR2 SVGAGI. This CDR3 spans 15 amino acids. The V end was cut by 2 bases, the J end by 2 bases, with 11 bases between. The CDR3, as DNA: TGTGCCAGCAGTTACGCGGGGTTCCCCACAGATACGCAGTATTTT. It translates to CASSYAGFPTDTQYF.

The chain carries TRBV19 and TRBJ2-3, with D possibly being TRBD2 (5 bases). This CDR3 comprises 17 residues. V lost 2 bases, J lost 0 bases, and 15 bases lay in between. Germline V gene lookup returns CDR1 LNHDA and CDR2 SQIVND (reference sequence). In DNA form, the CDR3 reads TGTGCCAGTAGTATATACGGTCGAGGGAAAAGCACAGATACGCAGTATTTT. Translation: CASSIYGRGKSTDTQYF.

The chain joins TRBV27 to TRBJ1-1; D may be TRBD1 (5 bases). Trimming cost V 5 bases and J 3 bases, with 13 bases left between them. The CDR3 runs to 14 residues. Germline values: CDR1 MNHEY, CDR2 SMNVEV (reference sequence). This chain's CDR3 is CASSPWGKDTEAFF. For the CDR3, the DNA is TGTGCCAGCAGTCCGTGGGGCAAGGACACTGAAGCTTTCTTT.